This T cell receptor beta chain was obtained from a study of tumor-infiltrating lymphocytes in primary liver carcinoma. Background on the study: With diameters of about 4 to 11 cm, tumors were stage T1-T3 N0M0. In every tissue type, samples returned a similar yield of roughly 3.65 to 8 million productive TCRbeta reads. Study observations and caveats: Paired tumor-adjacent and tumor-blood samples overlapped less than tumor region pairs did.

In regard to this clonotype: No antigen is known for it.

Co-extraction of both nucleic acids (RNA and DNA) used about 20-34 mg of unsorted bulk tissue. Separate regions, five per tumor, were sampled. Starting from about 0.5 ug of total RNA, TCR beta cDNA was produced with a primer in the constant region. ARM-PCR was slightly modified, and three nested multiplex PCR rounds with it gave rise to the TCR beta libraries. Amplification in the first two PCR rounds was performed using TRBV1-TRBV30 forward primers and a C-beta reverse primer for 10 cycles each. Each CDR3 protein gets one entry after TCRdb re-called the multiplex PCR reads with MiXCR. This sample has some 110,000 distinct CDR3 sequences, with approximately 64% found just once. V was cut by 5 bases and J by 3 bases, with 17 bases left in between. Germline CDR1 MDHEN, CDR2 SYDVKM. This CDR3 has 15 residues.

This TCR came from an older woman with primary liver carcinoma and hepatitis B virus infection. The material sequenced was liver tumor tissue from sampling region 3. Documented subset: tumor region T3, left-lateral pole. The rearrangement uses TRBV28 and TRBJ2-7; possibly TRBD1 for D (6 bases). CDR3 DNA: TGTGCCAGCAGTCAGTTACAGGGTAGGTGCTACGAGCAGTACTTC. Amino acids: CASSQLQGRCYEQYF.